One sample yielded the 17 T cell receptor beta chains listed below, sequenced in a study of blood T cell repertoires in COVID-19. Method: immunoSEQ multiplex PCR; TCRdb's copy keeps in-frame clones and lacks some. The data hold fewer than 300,000 clones, with roughly 85% observed a single time. The sample comprised peripheral blood. The receptor source for this set is a woman in her forties or fifties who had recovered from COVID-19.

The chain is built from TRBV5-6 and TRBJ2-7; no firm D call. CDR1 and CDR2 (germline): SGHDT, YYEEEE. There are 13 residues in the CDR3. With 0 bases removed from V and 4 bases from J, the gap between germline ends came to 8 bases. The CDR3 nucleotides read TGTGCCAGCAGCTTGGGGCCGACATACGAGCAGTACTTC. As protein: CASSLGPTYEQYF. Combining the CDR3 with reference TRBV5-6 and TRBJ2-7 gives the whole variable domain DAGVTQSPTHLIKTRGQQVTLRCSPKSGHDTVSWYQQALGQGPQFIFQYYEEEERQRGNFPDRFSGHQFPNYSSELNVNALLLGDSALYLCASSLGPTYEQYFGPGTRLTVT.

This clone was observed a single time. The chain couples TRBV5-1 to TRBJ1-4; tentatively, D is TRBD1 (6 bases). The germline V gene encodes CDR1 SGHRS and CDR2 YFSETQ. V was pared by 4 bases and J by 7 bases, with 17 bases between. The CDR3 is made up of 15 amino acids. The CDR3 spells CASSGASSRGEKLFF. CDR3 sequence (DNA): TGCGCCAGCAGCGGGGCGTCATCCAGGGGTGAAAAACTGTTTTTT.

The rearrangement joins TRBV5-1 to TRBJ2-7; D perhaps matches TRBD1 (5 bases). The germline V gene encodes CDR1 SGHRS and CDR2 YFSETQ. V lost 0 bases and J lost 9, with 19 bases in between. This CDR3 is 15 amino acids long. The CDR3: CASSLGQIDSTAQYF. The CDR3 DNA reads as TGCGCCAGCAGCTTGGGACAAATCGACAGTACCGCGCAGTACTTC. Looking up the rest from reference TRBV5-1 and TRBJ2-7 gives the full variable domain: KAGVTQTPRYLIKTRGQQVTLSCSPISGHRSVSWYQQTPGQGLQFLFEYFSETQRNKGNFPGRFSGRQFSNSRSEMNVSTLELGDSALYLCASSLGQIDSTAQYFGPGTRLTVT.

This clone counts as large. The chain employs TRBV3-1 (or the pseudogene TRBV3-2) and TRBJ2-3, with 9 nucleotides matching TRBD1. The length of the CDR3 is 14 residues. Trimming removed 6 bases from V and 0 bases from J; junction bases left unmatched: 1. The germline V gene encodes CDR1 LGHDT and CDR2 YNNKEL (reference sequence). CDR3 residues: CASRGQGSTDTQYF. CDR3 coding DNA: TGTGCCAGCAGGGGACAGGGCAGCACAGATACGCAGTATTTT.

The chain employs TRBV7-2 and TRBJ2-2, with a weak D call TRBD1 (5 bases). The CDR3 covers 18 residues. The germline gives CDR1 SGHTA, CDR2 FQGNSA. Deletions cut 5 bases from V and 0 bases from J, with 19 bases between. The CDR3 sequence: CASSPIPIQASNTGELFF. CDR3 in DNA: TGTGCCAGCAGCCCTATTCCTATACAGGCTTCGAACACCGGGGAGCTGTTTTTT.

A remark on this clone: A read error is possible here, since a much larger clone lies one base away. The rearrangement joins TRBV28 to TRBJ1-5; 11 bases are shared with TRBD1. The CDR3 extends over 15 amino acids. After removal of 4 bases from V and 4 bases from J, the junction contained 3 bases not matched to a gene. Per germline, CDR1 MDHEN and CDR2 SYDVKM. CDR3 loop: CASSSGTGGNQPQHF. In DNA, the CDR3 is TGTGCCAGCAGTTCGGGGACAGGGGGGAATCAGCCCCAGCATTTT.

The gene calls are TRBV4-3 and TRBJ1-2; a possible D gene is TRBD1 (6 bases). The germline V and J ends were trimmed by 0 bases and 8 bases, with 13 bases remaining between them. CDR3 length equals 14 residues. Per the germline V gene, CDR1 is LGHNA and CDR2 is YSLEER. CDR3 protein: CASSQDQGIGGYTF. The DNA of the CDR3 is TGCGCCAGCAGCCAAGATCAGGGGATCGGAGGCTACACCTTC.

The genes are TRBV11-2 and TRBJ2-1; no clear D. Per germline, CDR1 SGHAT and CDR2 FQNNGV. This CDR3 spans 13 amino acids. The V and J ends lost 5 bases and 0 bases respectively, with 5 bases between them. The CDR3 DNA reads TGTGCCAGCAGCCTGAGCTCCTACAATGAGCAGTTCTTC. Amino acid sequence: CASSLSSYNEQFF.

This clone appeared a single time. This chain links TRBV27 with TRBJ2-5, with D possibly being TRBD1 (5 bases). CDR1 MNHEY and CDR2 SMNVEV come from the germline V gene (reference sequence). CDR3 length: 13 amino acids. The ends were cut back, 2 bases at V and 2 bases at J, with 6 bases in the middle. The CDR3 DNA follows: TGTGCCAGCAGTTTACAGGGTCAAGAGACCCAGTACTTC. Amino acid sequence: CASSLQGQETQYF.

The rearrangement links TRBV27 to TRBJ1-2; 9 bases map to TRBD1. Germline V gene data show CDR1 as MNHEY and CDR2 as SMNVEV (reference sequence). With 6 bases clipped from V and 6 bases from J, the junction kept 2 bases outside the gene matches. The CDR3 runs 12 residues. DNA of the CDR3: TGTGCCAGCAGAGGACAGGGGCATGGCTACACCTTC. Translation gives CASRGQGHGYTF.

The genes are TRBV2 and TRBJ2-6; unclear D gene. V was shortened by 6 bases and J by 1 base, with 10 bases between the two germline ends. Germline CDR1 is SNHLY and CDR2 is FYNNEI. CDR3 length: 15 residues. The CDR3 bases are TGTGCCAGCAGCACGACGGAGTCTGGGGCCAACGTCCTGACTTTC. Translation: CASSTTESGANVLTF.

The chain combines TRBV11-2 with TRBJ1-1; unclear D gene. The germline V gene encodes CDR1 SGHAT and CDR2 FQNNGV. CDR3 length: 15 residues. Between the trimmed V and J ends, which lost 6 bases and 1 base, there was a span of 15 bases. CDR3 in DNA: TGTGCCAGCAGTCCCTTAAAGCTGCGGAACACTGAAGCTTTCTTT. Translation: CASSPLKLRNTEAFF.

This chain connects TRBV5-1 to TRBJ2-7, with D maybe TRBD1 (5 bases). The CDR3 runs to 13 residues. Germline V lookup: CDR1 SGHRS, CDR2 YFSETQ. The germline V and J ends were trimmed by 1 base and 2 bases, with 7 bases remaining between them. CDR3 coding DNA: TGCGCCAGCAGCTTGACAGGAGCCTACGAGCAGTACTTC. Protein sequence: CASSLTGAYEQYF.

The chain uses TRBV19 and TRBJ1-2; a possible D gene is TRBD1 (5 bases). CDR1 and CDR2 (germline): LNHDA, SQIVND (reference sequence). CDR3 size: 15 residues. V was pared by 4 bases and J by 2 bases, with 14 bases between. The CDR3 here is CASSTRQLKNYGYTF. The CDR3 DNA follows: TGTGCCAGTAGTACACGACAGCTGAAGAACTATGGCTACACCTTC.

The chain recombines TRBV3-1 (or the pseudogene TRBV3-2) with TRBJ2-3; 11 bases map to TRBD2. The CDR3 extends over 16 amino acids. CDR1 is LGHDT and CDR2 is YNNKEL in the germline V gene (reference sequence). The V segment lost 4 bases and the J segment 1 base; nucleotides outside the gene matches: 4. CDR3 sequence: CASSRRTSGRTDTQYF. CDR3 nucleotides: TGTGCCAGCAGCCGAAGGACTAGCGGGCGCACAGATACGCAGTATTTT.

The rearrangement uses TRBV19 and TRBJ2-5; 9 nucleotides line up with TRBD1. The CDR3 sequence is 21 residues long. Germline CDR1 is LNHDA and CDR2 is SQIVND (reference sequence). V dropped 7 bases and J dropped 2; count of bases not matched to a gene: 26. The CDR3 spells CASTKAGQGILMLPDQETQYF. The CDR3 DNA follows: TGTGCCAGTACCAAGGCTGGACAGGGGATCCTCATGTTGCCCGATCAAGAGACCCAGTACTTC.

The genes are TRBV28 and TRBJ1-2, with 8 bases identical to TRBD1. CDR1 is MDHEN and CDR2 is SYDVKM in the germline V gene. The CDR3 is 13 residues long. Unmatched junction bases numbered 3, after V lost 4 bases and J lost 5 bases. The chain's CDR3 is CASSYTGGYGYTF. In DNA, the CDR3 is TGTGCCAGCAGTTACACAGGGGGGTATGGCTACACCTTC.